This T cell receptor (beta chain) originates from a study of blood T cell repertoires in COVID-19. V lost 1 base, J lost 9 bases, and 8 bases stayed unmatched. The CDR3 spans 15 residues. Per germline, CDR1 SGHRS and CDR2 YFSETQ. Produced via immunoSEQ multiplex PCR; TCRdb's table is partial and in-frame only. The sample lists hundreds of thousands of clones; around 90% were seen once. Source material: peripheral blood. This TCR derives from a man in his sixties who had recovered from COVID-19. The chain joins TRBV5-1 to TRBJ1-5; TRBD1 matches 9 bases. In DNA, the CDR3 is TGCGCCAGCAGCTTGACTCCGGGACAGGGTGGGCCCCAGCATTTT. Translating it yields CASSLTPGQGGPQHF.